This T cell receptor (delta chain) was obtained from a study of gamma-delta T cells after stem cell transplantation. Looked up from germline, CDR1 is TSWWSYY and CDR2 is QGS. The CDR3 sequence is 14 residues long. V was pared by 4 bases and J by 7 bases, with 16 bases between. This clone was observed a few times. TCRdb made new clone calls on the RT-PCR reads using CATT. The sample yields about 13,000 delta-chain clones, about 32% seen once. Material: gamma-delta T cells. The receptor was isolated from a human donor. It is not recorded whose cells these are; they may come from a transplant donor. The chain combines TRDV1 with TRDJ1; D not certain. In DNA form, the CDR3 reads TGTGCTCTTGGGGCCGTCCCTCACGTGGGTAAACTCATCTTT. Its protein product is CALGAVPHVGKLIF.